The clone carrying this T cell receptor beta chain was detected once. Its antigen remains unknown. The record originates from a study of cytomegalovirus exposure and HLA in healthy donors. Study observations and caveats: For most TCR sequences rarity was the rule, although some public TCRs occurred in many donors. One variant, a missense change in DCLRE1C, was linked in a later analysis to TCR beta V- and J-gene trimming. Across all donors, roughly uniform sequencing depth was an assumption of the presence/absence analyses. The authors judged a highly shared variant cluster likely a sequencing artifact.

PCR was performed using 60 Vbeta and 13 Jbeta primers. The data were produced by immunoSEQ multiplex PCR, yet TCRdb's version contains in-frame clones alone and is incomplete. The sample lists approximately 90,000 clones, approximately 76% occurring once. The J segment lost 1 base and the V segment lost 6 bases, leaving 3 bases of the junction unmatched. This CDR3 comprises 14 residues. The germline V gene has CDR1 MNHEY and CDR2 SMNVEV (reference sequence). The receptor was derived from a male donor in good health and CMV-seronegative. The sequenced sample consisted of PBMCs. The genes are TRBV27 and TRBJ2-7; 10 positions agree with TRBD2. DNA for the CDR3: TGTGCCAGCAGCCCTAGCGGGAGTTCCTACGAGCAGTACTTC. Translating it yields CASSPSGSSYEQYF.